The 20 T cell receptor beta chains in this list originate from one sample, sequenced in a study of blood T cell repertoires in COVID-19. Profiled with immunoSEQ multiplex PCR; TCRdb holds only in-frame clones, not every one. The sample comprises 84,000 or so clones, roughly nine tenths of which are singletons, and roughly 5% rests with the top ten. Input material: peripheral blood. These receptors all come from a man aged 60-69 years with acute or convalescent COVID-19.

This rearrangement joins TRBV18 to TRBJ2-6; D gene unclear. V lost 2 bases to trimming and J lost 0 bases, with 14 bases between them. From germline, CDR1 is KGHSH and CDR2 LQKENI. CDR3 size: 18 residues. This CDR3 is CASSPTPIESSGANVLTF. The CDR3 DNA reads TGTGCCAGCTCACCAACCCCGATTGAGTCCTCTGGGGCCAACGTCCTGACTTTC.

The chain couples TRBV9 to TRBJ1-4, with 8 bases fitting TRBD1. The CDR3 runs to 17 residues. Per germline, CDR1 SGDLS and CDR2 YYNGEE. V lost 4 bases and J lost 7; bases outside the gene matches: 15. The CDR3 sequence: CASSPGRTGMLGEKLFF. CDR3 DNA: TGTGCCAGCAGCCCAGGCCGGACAGGGATGTTGGGTGAAAAACTGTTTTTT. The entire variable domain, with the rest obtained from reference TRBV9 and TRBJ1-4, is as follows: DSGVTQTPKHLITATGQRVTLRCSPRSGDLSVYWYQQSLDQGLQFLIQYYNGEERAKGNILERFSAQQFPDLHSELNLSSLELGDSALYFCASSPGRTGMLGEKLFFGSGTQLSVL.

The chain combines TRBV29-1 with TRBJ2-7, with 7 bases aligning to TRBD1. The V gene end was trimmed by 7 bases and the J gene end by 4 bases; junction bases not matched to a gene: 7. This CDR3 is built from 12 residues. Germline lookup yields CDR1 SQVTM and CDR2 ANQGSEA. The CDR3 DNA is TGCAGCGCCCAGACAGGGATTTACGAGCAGTACTTC. This translates into CSAQTGIYEQYF.

This sequence joins TRBV12-3 or TRBV12-4 and TRBJ2-1; D is unresolved. Trimming pared 8 bases from V and 4 bases from J, leaving 9 bases between. CDR3 size: 12 residues. CDR3 coding DNA: TGTGCCAGCGGAGCCCCTTACAATGAGCAGTTCTTC. It translates to CASGAPYNEQFF.

V usage is TRBV11-2 and J usage is TRBJ1-1, with 10 positions matching TRBD1. Germline V gene data show CDR1 as SGHAT and CDR2 as FQNNGV. This CDR3 contains 14 residues. V lost 3 bases, J lost 5 bases, and 3 bases stayed unmatched. CDR3 DNA: TGTGCCAGCAGCTTGACAGGGGGCCAAACTGAAGCTTTCTTT. Its translation is CASSLTGGQTEAFF.

The chain combines TRBV14 with TRBJ2-3, with D possibly being TRBD2 (6 bases). The CDR3 runs to 15 residues. Germline assignment: CDR1 SGHDN and CDR2 FVKESK. V lost 8 bases, J lost 0 bases, and 15 bases lay in between. The CDR3 is CASARDGVSTDTQYF. The CDR3 coding sequence is TGTGCCAGCGCGCGGGACGGAGTGAGCACAGATACGCAGTATTTT.

V gene TRBV10-3 combines with J gene TRBJ2-3, with no clear D. V lost 1 base, J lost 1 base, and 9 bases lay in between. Germline V gene lookup returns CDR1 ENHRY and CDR2 SYGVKD. The CDR3 length is 15 residues. DNA of the CDR3: TGTGCCATCAGTGAGTACCAAGCCGGCACAGATACGCAGTATTTT. This gives the protein CAISEYQAGTDTQYF.

The chain carries TRBV27 and TRBJ2-2, with D perhaps TRBD2 (6 bases). This CDR3 has 16 amino acids. V lost 6 bases and J lost 5, with 19 bases in between. Per germline, CDR1 MNHEY and CDR2 SMNVEV (reference sequence). For the CDR3, the DNA is TGTGCCAGCAGCCCGAGCGGAGGGCATCGAACCGGGGAGCTGTTTTTT. Its protein product is CASSPSGGHRTGELFF.

The chain employs TRBV2 and TRBJ1-6; the match to TRBD1 covers 7 bases. This CDR3 has 13 residues. The trim removed 8 bases at V and 7 bases at J, leaving 5 bases unmatched. Germline V gives CDR1 SNHLY, CDR2 FYNNEI. DNA for the CDR3: TGTGCCAGCGAAGGACAGGTGAATTCACCCCTCCACTTT. Translating it yields CASEGQVNSPLHF. The full variable domain, with the rest looked up from reference TRBV2 and TRBJ1-6, is EPEVTQTPSHQVTQMGQEVILRCVPISNHLYFYWYRQILGQKVEFLVSFYNNEISEKSEIFDDQFSVERPDGSNFTLKIRSTKLEDSAMYFCASEGQVNSPLHFGNGTRLTVT.

The CDR3 nucleotides read TGTGCCTGGAGCGCGGGACAGAACTATGGCTACACCTTC. This encodes CAWSAGQNYGYTF. The chain recombines TRBV30 with TRBJ1-2; 7 bases map to TRBD1. V shed 3 bases, J shed 2 bases, and the junction held 3 bases outside the gene matches. The CDR3 is 13 amino acids. The germline CDR1 and CDR2 sequences are GTSNPN and SVGIG (reference sequence).

The chain employs TRBV27 and TRBJ1-1, with D perhaps matching TRBD1 (6 bases). This CDR3 is built from 14 residues. Germline-derived CDR1 and CDR2 are MNHEY and SMNVEV (reference sequence). Trimming shortened V by 6 bases and J by 0 bases, and 11 bases separated the two germline ends. The CDR3 region is CASRLGHMNTEAFF. DNA of the CDR3: TGTGCCAGCAGATTGGGACACATGAACACTGAAGCTTTCTTT.

The chain couples TRBV9 to TRBJ1-1; D is ambiguous. V shed 4 bases and J shed 3 bases, with 10 bases lying between them. The CDR3 totals 13 residues. Germline V lookup: CDR1 SGDLS, CDR2 YYNGEE. DNA for the CDR3: TGTGCCAGCAGCTCCCGGGAGGACACTGAAGCTTTCTTT. Amino acids: CASSSREDTEAFF.

The V and J genes are TRBV19 and TRBJ2-3, with a tentative D call TRBD2 (6 bases). The CDR3 consists of 14 residues. CDR1 LNHDA and CDR2 SQIVND come from the germline V gene (reference sequence). Trimming cost V 5 bases and J 5 bases, with 14 bases left between them. CDR3 sequence (DNA): TGTGCCAGTAGTCCCGGGATAGCGGTAGATACGCAGTATTTT. It is translated as CASSPGIAVDTQYF.

V usage is TRBV5-1 and J usage is TRBJ2-7; 10 bases are shared with TRBD1. Per the germline V gene, CDR1 is SGHRS and CDR2 is YFSETQ. The CDR3 has 16 residues. V lost 4 bases to trimming and J lost 2 bases; unmatched junction nucleotides: 9. The CDR3 loop is CASSPQGTGATYEQYF. The CDR3 nucleotides are TGCGCCAGCAGCCCACAAGGGACAGGGGCTACCTACGAGCAGTACTTC.

This chain links TRBV21-1 with TRBJ1-2. TRBV21-1 is reported as a pseudogene. This CDR3 comprises 16 residues. The CDR3: CASSRRGDVTSGGYTF. CDR3 sequence (DNA): TGTGCCAGCAGTCGGCGCGGGGACGTAACATCGGGGGGCTACACCTTC.

The chain couples TRBV2 to TRBJ2-5; 7 bases map to TRBD2. The CDR3 sequence is 16 residues long. J gave up 4 bases and V 1 base, and 9 bases lay outside the gene matches. CDR1 and CDR2 (germline): SNHLY, FYNNEI. CDR3 sequence reads: CASSEEASGQGETQYF. CDR3 coding DNA: TGTGCCAGCAGTGAAGAGGCTAGCGGCCAAGGAGAGACCCAGTACTTC. The full variable domain, its missing parts supplied by reference TRBV2 and TRBJ2-5, is EPEVTQTPSHQVTQMGQEVILRCVPISNHLYFYWYRQILGQKVEFLVSFYNNEISEKSEIFDDQFSVERPDGSNFTLKIRSTKLEDSAMYFCASSEEASGQGETQYFGPGTRLLVL.

The chain has TRBV5-1 and TRBJ2-1; 9 bases fit TRBD2. V lost 4 bases and J lost 2; bases outside the gene matches: 4. Germline V gene data show CDR1 as SGHRS and CDR2 as YFSETQ. This CDR3 region has 15 residues. For the CDR3, the DNA is TGCGCCAGCAGCGATAGCGGGGGTGCCTACAATGAGCAGTTCTTC. Protein sequence: CASSDSGGAYNEQFF.

This chain joins TRBV7-6 and TRBJ2-2; D may be TRBD1 (5 bases). Germline loops: CDR1 SGHVS, CDR2 FNYEAQ. The V gene lost 5 bases and the J gene lost 7 bases, with 14 bases spanning the gap. The CDR3 loop spans 14 amino acids. The CDR3 DNA sequence: TGTGCCAGCAGCCTTCGACAGAGCATCGGGGAGCTGTTTTTT. This codes for CASSLRQSIGELFF.

This sequence joins TRBV20-1 and TRBJ1-2; TRBD1 is a possible D gene (6 bases). V lost 3 bases and J lost 4, with 15 bases in between. This CDR3 is 14 amino acids long. Germline V gene sequence: CDR1 DFQATT, CDR2 SNEGSKA (reference sequence). CDR3 nucleotides: TGCAGTGCTAGTCAGGACAGCCAGCTCTATGGCTACACCTTC. This encodes CSASQDSQLYGYTF.

The J gene is TRBJ2-2, the V gene TRBV18, with 9 bases fitting TRBD2. CDR1 is KGHSH and CDR2 is LQKENI in the germline V gene. V trimming: 3 bases; J trimming: 0 bases; junction bases outside the gene matches: 5. The CDR3 consists of 17 residues. CDR3: CASSPRRGGANTGELFF. In DNA form, the CDR3 reads TGTGCCAGCTCACCCAGGCGGGGGGGCGCGAACACCGGGGAGCTGTTTTTT.